The entry that follows covers one TCR beta chain sequence. This table comes from immunoSEQ multiplex PCR, and its TCRdb copy is limited to in-frame clones, with some not included. Among approximately 40,000 clones, 65% to 85% were seen once, and the ten largest hold roughly 0.6%. These data belong to a study of memory CD4+ T cells and cytomegalovirus serostatus. The sort gate was single viable CD3+CD4+CD8-CD45RO+ cells for memory CD4+ T cells. The sample was memory CD4+ T cells from blood. This clonotype originated in an adult in good health and CMV-seronegative.

The chain's CDR3 is CASRVGSTDTQYF. The CDR3 DNA follows: TGTGCCAGCAGGGTGGGATCCACAGATACGCAGTATTTT. This chain links TRBV28 with TRBJ2-3; no clear D gene. Trimming took 6 bases from V and 2 from J, leaving 9 bases between them. Germline V lookup: CDR1 MDHEN, CDR2 SYDVKM. The CDR3 is 13 amino acids. Looking up the rest from reference TRBV28 and TRBJ2-3 gives the full variable domain: DVKVTQSSRYLVKRTGEKVFLECVQDMDHENMFWYRQDPGLGLRLIYFSYDVKMKEKGDIPEGYSVSREKKERFSLILESASTNQTSMYLCASRVGSTDTQYFGPGTRLTVL.